The clone carrying this TCR beta chain was picked up many times. V was pared by 6 bases and J by 2 bases, with 9 bases of the junction left unmatched. The CDR3 sequence is 15 residues long. Germline V gene sequence: CDR1 SGHTA, CDR2 FQGNSA. The entry originates in a study of early T cells in non-severe SARS-CoV-2 infection. Individually, cDNA molecules had unique molecular identifiers attached to them. TCRdb reprocessed the 5' RACE reads with MiXCR, giving one entry per CDR3 protein. This table has about 83,000 distinct CDR3 sequences, about 14% appearing once. Sample: whole blood. This rearrangement joins TRBV7-2 to TRBJ2-5, with 7 bases lining up with TRBD1. This TCR derives from an adult who was a healthcare worker with PCR-confirmed SARS-CoV-2 infection or an uninfected control (not recorded which). CDR3 amino acids: CASSPRQGTQETQYF. Here the CDR3 DNA reads TGTGCCAGCAGTCCACGACAGGGTACACAAGAGACCCAGTACTTC.